These 19 T cell receptor beta chains originate from one sample sequenced in a study of cytotoxic CD8 clonotypes in ibrutinib-treated CLL. Method: immunoSEQ multiplex PCR; TCRdb's copy keeps in-frame clones and lacks some. Of approximately 150,000 clones listed, approximately 77% are singletons. Material: PBMCs, obtained after 12 months of ibrutinib treatment. These receptors all stem from a human donor with chronic lymphocytic leukemia.

This clone has more than one count but fewer than ten. The chain is built from TRBV2 and TRBJ2-7; 7 bases are shared with TRBD1. This CDR3 is built from 13 residues. Per germline, CDR1 SNHLY and CDR2 FYNNEI. After removal of 7 bases from V and 2 bases from J, the junction contained 5 bases not matched to a gene. The CDR3 nucleotides are TGTGCCAGCATTACGGGGACAGCCTACGAGCAGTACTTC. This encodes CASITGTAYEQYF. Looking up the rest from reference TRBV2 and TRBJ2-7 gives the full variable domain: EPEVTQTPSHQVTQMGQEVILRCVPISNHLYFYWYRQILGQKVEFLVSFYNNEISEKSEIFDDQFSVERPDGSNFTLKIRSTKLEDSAMYFCASITGTAYEQYFGPGTRLTVT.

The rearrangement links TRBV6-5 to TRBJ1-2; the D is unclear. Trimming took off 6 bases at V and 4 bases at J, with 12 bases between the two ends. This CDR3 is built from 13 residues. Germline V CDR1 and CDR2: MNHEY, SVGAGI. The CDR3 DNA reads as TGTGCCAGCAGCCCCGGGATCGTCTATGGCTACACCTTC. Encoded protein: CASSPGIVYGYTF.

The chain combines TRBV28 with TRBJ2-7; no definite D call. The CDR3 totals 16 residues. V was cut by 7 bases and J by 0 bases, with 19 bases left in between. The germline CDR1 and CDR2 sequences are MDHEN and SYDVKM. For the CDR3, the DNA is TGTGCCAGCACCCCATTTGCGATGTACAGCTCCTACGAGCAGTACTTC. Amino acids: CASTPFAMYSSYEQYF.

The rearrangement joins TRBV7-9 to TRBJ1-1; D gene ambiguous. The germline CDR1 and CDR2 sequences are SEHNR and FQNEAQ (reference sequence). This CDR3 is built from 14 residues. Deletions cut 0 bases from V and 2 bases from J, with 7 bases between. The CDR3 sequence is CASSLALGNTEAFF. CDR3 coding DNA: TGTGCCAGCAGCTTAGCGCTAGGCAACACTGAAGCTTTCTTT.

This chain uses TRBV6-1 with TRBJ1-1; D gene unclear. V was clipped by 3 bases and J by 1 base, with 3 bases between them. The CDR3 extends over 12 amino acids. Germline V gene sequence: CDR1 MNHNS, CDR2 SASEGT. The CDR3 sequence is CASSDWNTEAFF. As DNA, the CDR3 is TGTGCCAGCAGTGATTGGAACACTGAAGCTTTCTTT.

The chain joins TRBV28 to TRBJ2-2; D gene ambiguous. This CDR3 is 12 amino acids long. CDR1 is MDHEN, CDR2 SYDVKM, per germline. The V end lost 2 bases, the J end lost 9 bases, and 7 bases lay between the germline ends. The DNA for the CDR3 is TGTGCCAGCAGTTTACCCGCCAGGGAGCTGTTTTTT. Amino acid sequence: CASSLPARELFF.

This clone was found a few times. This chain links TRBV12-2 with TRBJ1-5; the table calls TRBD1, which could not be checked here. TRBV12-2 has pseudogene status. There are 16 residues in the CDR3. The DNA for the CDR3 is TGTGCAAGTCGCCCAGGACAGGGGACAGTGGGTAAGCCCCAGCATTTT. Amino acid sequence: CASRPGQGTVGKPQHF.

The V gene is TRBV6-1, the J gene TRBJ2-7, with D perhaps matching TRBD2 (6 bases). Germline V gives CDR1 MNHNS, CDR2 SASEGT. V shed 4 bases and J shed 6 bases, with 10 bases lying between them. This CDR3 has 12 amino acids. CDR3 DNA sequence: TGTGCCAGCAGTGCGGGACTGAGCGAGCAGTACTTC. Its translation is CASSAGLSEQYF.

V is TRBV7-2 and J is TRBJ1-6, with a weak D call TRBD1 (6 bases). V lost 8 bases, J lost 6 bases, and 11 bases lay in between. Germline CDR1 and CDR2: SGHTA and FQGNSA. This CDR3 has 13 residues. DNA of the CDR3: TGTGCCAGCCGGGGGGGCGCTAATTCACCCCTCCACTTT. This encodes CASRGGANSPLHF.

V gene TRBV6-6 combines with J gene TRBJ1-2; no clear D. The CDR3 spans 13 residues. Germline V gives CDR1 MNHNY, CDR2 SVGAGI (reference sequence). V was cut by 6 bases and J by 5 bases, with 13 bases left in between. The CDR3 spells CASRFDSVYGYTF. Written as DNA, the CDR3 is TGTGCCAGCAGATTCGATAGCGTTTATGGCTACACCTTC.

The chain couples TRBV7-2 to TRBJ2-3, with TRBD2 as a possible D gene (5 bases). CDR3 size: 14 residues. V was clipped by 5 bases and J by 3 bases, with 12 bases between them. The germline V gene has CDR1 SGHTA and CDR2 FQGNSA. CDR3 DNA: TGTGCCAGCAGCCGGATGGTAGCGACAGATACGCAGTATTTT. This translates into CASSRMVATDTQYF.

The V gene is TRBV5-5, the J gene TRBJ1-5; D call uncertain. Trimming removed 2 bases from V and 4 bases from J, with 4 bases in between. The CDR3 runs 12 residues. Germline-derived CDR1 and CDR2 are SGHKS and YYEKEE (reference sequence). The CDR3 sequence is CASSFPNQPQHF. In nucleotides, the CDR3 is TGTGCCAGCAGCTTCCCAAATCAGCCCCAGCATTTT.

The chain employs TRBV7-9 and TRBJ1-2; D gene unclear. The CDR3 spans 14 residues. CDR1 SEHNR and CDR2 FQNEAQ come from the germline V gene (reference sequence). Deletions cut 1 base from V and 4 bases from J, with 10 bases between. The CDR3 region is CASSLDSGSYGYTF. The CDR3 DNA is TGTGCCAGCAGCTTAGACTCGGGATCCTATGGCTACACCTTC.

CDR3 in amino acids: CASSSTPGGAGGSRGTQYF. Written as DNA, the CDR3 is TGTGCCAGCAGCTCCACCCCCGGGGGAGCGGGGGGGTCACGGGGTACGCAGTATTTT. V usage is TRBV28 and J usage is TRBJ2-3; TRBD2 matches 10 bases. There are 19 residues in the CDR3. CDR1 and CDR2 from the germline V gene are MDHEN and SYDVKM. V trimming: 6 bases; J trimming: 8 bases; junction bases outside the gene matches: 23.

The CDR3 region has the DNA TGTGCCAGCACCCTCGGGGCGGGAAGCTCCTACAATGAGCAGTTCTTC. Amino acids: CASTLGAGSSYNEQFF. The chain employs TRBV13 and TRBJ2-1; possible D gene TRBD2, 6 bases. The germline gives CDR1 PRHDT, CDR2 FYEKMQ (reference sequence). The V end lost 7 bases, the J end lost 0 bases, and 16 bases lay between the germline ends. CDR3 length: 16 amino acids.

The rearrangement uses TRBV5-1 and TRBJ1-3; no clear D. Germline CDR1 reads SGHRS; CDR2 reads YFSETQ. Trimming left V 4 bases short and J 0 bases short, with 11 bases between. The CDR3 loop spans 15 amino acids. The CDR3 spells CASSLDGLSGNTIYF. CDR3 nucleotides: TGCGCCAGCAGCCTGGATGGTCTCTCTGGAAACACCATATATTTT. The whole variable domain, remainder taken from reference TRBV5-1 and TRBJ1-3, is KAGVTQTPRYLIKTRGQQVTLSCSPISGHRSVSWYQQTPGQGLQFLFEYFSETQRNKGNFPGRFSGRQFSNSRSEMNVSTLELGDSALYLCASSLDGLSGNTIYFGEGSWLTVV.

The chain has TRBV28 and TRBJ1-5; 10 bases align to TRBD1. Germline CDR1 and CDR2: MDHEN and SYDVKM. Trimming at V came to 6 bases and at J to 1 base, leaving 6 bases not matched to a gene. The CDR3 contains 16 residues. CDR3 region: CASRDRGRGSNQPQHF. The CDR3 DNA reads as TGTGCCAGCAGAGACAGGGGGCGAGGCAGCAATCAGCCCCAGCATTTT.

This chain joins TRBV27 and TRBJ1-1, with a tentative D call TRBD1 (5 bases). Trimming pared 5 bases from V and 5 bases from J, leaving 12 bases between. The CDR3 extends over 13 amino acids. CDR1 and CDR2 (germline): MNHEY, SMNVEV (reference sequence). CDR3 DNA sequence: TGTGCCAGCAGTGGGTTGGGGGGAACTGAAGCTTTCTTT. Translation gives CASSGLGGTEAFF.

This clone was detected once. The V gene is TRBV5-1, the J gene TRBJ1-1; maybe TRBD1 (5 bases). From germline, CDR1 is SGHRS and CDR2 YFSETQ. Deletions cut 3 bases from V and 4 bases from J, with 13 bases between. The CDR3 has 14 residues. The CDR3 DNA is TGCGCCAGCAGCTGGGGAGGGGTGGGCACTGAAGCTTTCTTT. Its translation is CASSWGGVGTEAFF.